Listed here is a single TCR beta chain. The length of the CDR3 is 16 residues. Trimming took off 1 base at V and 4 bases at J, with 16 bases between the two ends. Germline V gene data show CDR1 as SGHAT and CDR2 as FQNNGV. Some clones are missing from TCRdb's copy, which holds only in-frame ones; the method was immunoSEQ multiplex PCR. The sample records about 47,000 clones, about 85% being singletons. These data are taken from a study of OX40 agonist ivuxolimab in advanced cancers. The rearrangement uses TRBV11-2 and TRBJ2-5; D might be TRBD2 (6 bases). The sequenced sample was CD4+ or CD8+ T cells sorted from blood, obtained in a trial of the OX40 agonist ivuxolimab. The origin of this receptor is an adult with an advanced solid tumor such as melanoma, head and neck, liver or kidney cancer. CDR3 DNA sequence: TGTGCCAGCAGCTTAGGGCCCCGCGTGGGGGGAGAGACCCAGTACTTC. This sequence encodes CASSLGPRVGGETQYF.